One sample yielded the 30 T cell receptor beta chains listed below, sequenced in a study of shared clonotypes between healthy human individuals. Profiled with immunoSEQ multiplex PCR; TCRdb holds only in-frame clones, not every one. The top ten hold under 2% of the sample, which has some 2,100,000 clones, around 93% seen once. CD8 cells classed as naive were CD45RO-negative and positively selected for CCR7, excluding terminally differentiated effector memory CD45RA+ cells. Specimen: naive CD8+ T cells from PBMCs. Source of these receptors: a man aged 18 to 30 in good health. Some clones in this sample may be carry-over from other donors' samples.

The V gene is TRBV5-6, the J gene TRBJ2-3; the D gene is possibly TRBD1 (5 bases). CDR1 and CDR2 from the germline V gene are SGHDT and YYEEEE. V gave up 2 bases and J gave up 0 bases, with 7 bases separating them. The CDR3 has 14 amino acids. The CDR3 loop reads CASSFDSSTDTQYF. The CDR3 coding sequence is TGTGCCAGCAGCTTCGACAGTAGCACAGATACGCAGTATTTT.

This clone was counted a single time. The genes are TRBV4-1 and TRBJ2-1, with TRBD2 matching over 13 bases. Unmatched junction bases numbered 6, after V lost 3 bases and J lost 7 bases. The CDR3 extends over 16 amino acids. Germline V gives CDR1 MGHRA, CDR2 YSYEKL. The CDR3 reads CASSHPGTSGINEQFF. The CDR3 region has the DNA TGCGCCAGCAGCCATCCCGGGACTAGCGGGATAAATGAGCAGTTCTTC.

The J gene is TRBJ1-2, the V gene TRBV6-5; maybe TRBD1 (5 bases). With 0 bases removed from V and 3 bases from J, the gap between germline ends came to 14 bases. The CDR3 sequence is 16 residues long. From germline, CDR1 is MNHEY and CDR2 SVGAGI. The CDR3 bases are TGTGCCAGCAGTTACTCATATCCAGGGAACGACTATGGCTACACCTTC. This sequence encodes CASSYSYPGNDYGYTF.

The chain recombines TRBV5-8 with TRBJ1-4; D not resolved. With 4 bases removed from V and 1 base from J, the gap between germline ends came to 11 bases. The CDR3 spans 15 residues. From germline, CDR1 is SGHTS and CDR2 YDEGEE. CDR3 nucleotide sequence: TGTGCCAGCAGCCCACACCAGAGAACTAATGAAAAACTGTTTTTT. This encodes CASSPHQRTNEKLFF.

V gene TRBV21-1 combines with J gene TRBJ2-2; TRBD2, the D gene given by the table, was not confirmed from the DNA. TRBV21-1 is reported as a pseudogene. The CDR3 length is 18 residues. CDR3 nucleotides: TGTGCCAGCAGCAACGACGGCCTCGGGGGGGCGGGGTCCGGGGAGCTGTTTTTT. The encoded protein is CASSNDGLGGAGSGELFF.

The J gene is TRBJ2-7, the V gene TRBV7-2; 14 bases align to TRBD2. The V segment lost 1 base and the J segment 5 bases; nucleotides outside the gene matches: 4. CDR1 is SGHTA, CDR2 FQGNSA, per germline. The CDR3 totals 16 residues. The CDR3 bases are TGTGCCAGCAGCTTAGGGGGACTAGCGGGAGTGAACGAGCAGTACTTC. It translates to CASSLGGLAGVNEQYF.

V gene TRBV9 combines with J gene TRBJ2-1; 10 bases fit TRBD2. There are 15 residues in the CDR3. V lost 4 bases, J lost 6 bases, and 7 bases stayed unmatched. Germline CDR1 reads SGDLS; CDR2 reads YYNGEE. Here the CDR3 DNA reads TGTGCCAGCAGCCCCCCGGGACTAGCGTCCAATGAGCAGTTCTTC. This codes for CASSPPGLASNEQFF.

A note on this clone: The sample contains more than one DNA sequence encoding this CDR3. V is TRBV7-9 and J is TRBJ2-3; D uncertain. There are 14 residues in the CDR3. Trimming left V 2 bases short and J 2 bases short, with 8 bases between. Germline loops: CDR1 SEHNR, CDR2 FQNEAQ (reference sequence). CDR3 DNA sequence: TGTGCCAGCAGCTTAAGACGTTCCACAGATACGCAGTATTTT. Amino acids: CASSLRRSTDTQYF.

This chain connects TRBV4-1 to TRBJ2-5; tentatively, D is TRBD2 (5 bases). V was cut by 3 bases and J by 1 base, with 6 bases left in between. Per the germline V gene, CDR1 is MGHRA and CDR2 is YSYEKL. The length of the CDR3 is 13 residues. The DNA of the CDR3 is TGCGCCAGCAGCCAGAGGGCCCAAGAGACCCAGTACTTC. This encodes CASSQRAQETQYF.

V gene TRBV28 combines with J gene TRBJ2-4; TRBD1 aligns across 9 bases. Per the germline V gene, CDR1 is MDHEN and CDR2 is SYDVKM. J gave up 4 bases and V 5 bases, and 9 bases lay outside the gene matches. The CDR3 loop spans 16 amino acids. CDR3 sequence: CASSGTGPIGKNIQYF. CDR3 DNA: TGTGCCAGCAGTGGGACAGGGCCCATAGGGAAAAACATTCAGTACTTC.

The chain joins TRBV28 to TRBJ2-2; 9 bases map to TRBD2. This CDR3 has 18 amino acids. Trimming took 5 bases from V and 2 from J; bases not matched to a gene: 12. Per germline, CDR1 MDHEN and CDR2 SYDVKM. CDR3 coding DNA: TGTGCCAGCAGTCCTGACGATAGCGGGAGTCCCAACACCGGGGAGCTGTTTTTT. Residues: CASSPDDSGSPNTGELFF.

The V and J genes are TRBV18 and TRBJ2-5; perhaps TRBD2 as D (6 bases). V lost 2 bases to trimming and J lost 2 bases, with 18 bases between them. The germline V gene encodes CDR1 KGHSH and CDR2 LQKENI. The length of the CDR3 is 17 residues. DNA for the CDR3: TGTGCCAGCTCACCAGAGATTTCTGGGACTCCTCAAGAGACCCAGTACTTC. Amino acid sequence: CASSPEISGTPQETQYF.

The rearrangement uses TRBV27 and TRBJ2-7; tentative D call: TRBD1 (5 bases). CDR1 is MNHEY and CDR2 is SMNVEV in the germline V gene (reference sequence). V was cut by 3 bases and J by 4 bases, with 10 bases left in between. The CDR3 totals 13 residues. The CDR3 reads CASSFQDTYEQYF. In nucleotides, the CDR3 is TGTGCCAGCAGTTTCCAGGACACGTACGAGCAGTACTTC.

The gene calls are TRBV7-8 and TRBJ2-2; D uncertain. Germline V lookup: CDR1 SGHVS, CDR2 FQNEAQ. This CDR3 spans 15 amino acids. Trimming removed 3 bases from V and 0 bases from J, with 8 bases in between. Here the CDR3 DNA reads TGTGCCAGCAGCTTTGTGGGTTCGAACACCGGGGAGCTGTTTTTT. It is translated as CASSFVGSNTGELFF.

This chain joins TRBV15 and TRBJ2-7; TRBD1 matches at 11 bases. V was pared by 6 bases and J by 3 bases, with 4 bases of the junction left unmatched. Germline V gene lookup returns CDR1 LNHNV and CDR2 YYDKDF (reference sequence). The CDR3 has 14 residues. The CDR3 DNA sequence: TGTGCCACCAGTCCGGGACAGGGGGACTACGAGCAGTACTTC. Its translation is CATSPGQGDYEQYF.

As to this clone: At the DNA level, this CDR3 is encoded by other sequences in the same sample as well. The chain carries TRBV7-2 and TRBJ1-2, with a tentative D call TRBD1 (5 bases). CDR3 length: 12 amino acids. The V end was cut by 1 base, the J end by 5 bases, with 5 bases between. Germline CDR1 is SGHTA and CDR2 is FQGNSA. The CDR3 sequence: CASSLGGYGYTF. The CDR3 nucleotides read TGTGCCAGCAGCTTAGGGGGGTATGGCTACACCTTC.

The chain uses TRBV15 and TRBJ2-7; no firm D call. CDR1 and CDR2 from the germline V gene are LNHNV and YYDKDF (reference sequence). V was trimmed by 3 bases and J by 7 bases, leaving 13 bases between them. The CDR3 covers 13 residues. The chain's CDR3 is CATSRATVREQYF. The CDR3 DNA reads TGTGCCACCAGCAGGGCGACCGTCCGGGAGCAGTACTTC.

The chain employs TRBV6-5 and TRBJ2-1; D remains unclear. Germline CDR1 is MNHEY and CDR2 is SVGAGI. V was trimmed by 2 bases and J by 6 bases, leaving 8 bases between them. The CDR3 spans 13 residues. CDR3 region: CASSYGQFNEQFF. The DNA for the CDR3 is TGTGCCAGCAGTTACGGGCAGTTCAATGAGCAGTTCTTC.

A word on this clone: This same CDR3 is encoded by further DNA sequences in the sample. The chain carries TRBV19 and TRBJ1-5, with D uncertain. V was trimmed by 2 bases and J by 6 bases, leaving 11 bases between them. The length of the CDR3 is 14 residues. CDR1 and CDR2 (germline): LNHDA, SQIVND (reference sequence). The CDR3 here is CASSIRDEGQPQHF. The CDR3 region has the DNA TGTGCCAGTAGTATAAGAGACGAAGGTCAGCCCCAGCATTTT.

This rearrangement joins TRBV20-1 to TRBJ1-2; unclear D gene. Germline V gene data show CDR1 as DFQATT and CDR2 as SNEGSKA (reference sequence). The CDR3 covers 10 residues. V was shortened by 3 bases and J by 4 bases, with 3 bases between the two germline ends. The CDR3 coding sequence is TGCAGTGCTAGCCCCTATGGCTACACCTTC. Protein product: CSASPYGYTF.

The chain recombines TRBV5-8 with TRBJ2-1; weak D call: TRBD2 (5 bases). V lost 4 bases and J lost 8, with 16 bases in between. The germline CDR1 and CDR2 sequences are SGHTS and YDEGEE. This CDR3 region has 14 residues. CDR3 nucleotide sequence: TGTGCCAGCAGCCCCCCCGGGATTGTCCATGAGCAGTTCTTC. It translates to CASSPPGIVHEQFF.

The chain combines TRBV7-9 with TRBJ1-4; possible D gene TRBD1, 5 bases. V lost 5 bases and J 0 bases, leaving 13 bases between the germline ends. Looked up from germline, CDR1 is SEHNR and CDR2 is FQNEAQ (reference sequence). CDR3 size: 16 residues. CDR3 amino acids: CASSLKTVPTNEKLFF. The CDR3 nucleotides read TGTGCCAGCAGCCTAAAGACAGTGCCAACTAATGAAAAACTGTTTTTT. The complete variable domain, with remaining parts taken from reference TRBV7-9 and TRBJ1-4, reads DTGVSQNPRHKITKRGQNVTFRCDPISEHNRLYWYRQTLGQGPEFLTYFQNEAQLEKSRLLSDRFSAERPKGSFSTLEIQRTEQGDSAMYLCASSLKTVPTNEKLFFGSGTQLSVL.

The rearrangement uses TRBV11-2 and TRBJ2-7; 9 bases are a match to TRBD2. In germline, CDR1 is SGHAT, CDR2 FQNNGV. The CDR3 runs 18 residues. Unmatched junction bases numbered 16, after V lost 4 bases and J lost 3 bases. CDR3 sequence reads: CASSSEAISGSLFYEQYF. In nucleotides, the CDR3 is TGTGCCAGCAGCTCCGAGGCCATTAGCGGGAGCCTTTTCTACGAGCAGTACTTC.

Concerning this clone: The same CDR3 can be traced to other DNA sequences in this sample. V gene TRBV5-5 combines with J gene TRBJ1-1, with D hard to call. CDR3 length: 13 residues. V lost 4 bases and J 1 base, leaving 8 bases between the germline ends. CDR1 is SGHKS, CDR2 YYEKEE, per germline (reference sequence). In DNA form, the CDR3 reads TGTGCCAGCAGCCTAGGACGGAACACTGAAGCTTTCTTT. Amino acid sequence: CASSLGRNTEAFF. The full variable domain, rest sourced from reference TRBV5-5 and TRBJ1-1, is DAGVTQSPTHLIKTRGQQVTLRCSPISGHKSVSWYQQVLGQGPQFIFQYYEKEERGRGNFPDRFSARQFPNYSSELNVNALLLGDSALYLCASSLGRNTEAFFGQGTRLTVV.

The chain combines TRBV5-6 with TRBJ2-7; 9 bases fit TRBD1. The ends lost 0 bases at V and 7 bases at J; junction bases unmatched: 11. CDR3 length: 16 amino acids. Looked up from germline, CDR1 is SGHDT and CDR2 is YYEEEE. CDR3 loop: CASSLDGDRGWDEQYF. In DNA, the CDR3 is TGTGCCAGCAGCTTGGACGGCGACAGGGGGTGGGATGAGCAGTACTTC. Variable domain in full (rest from reference TRBV5-6 and TRBJ2-7): DAGVTQSPTHLIKTRGQQVTLRCSPKSGHDTVSWYQQALGQGPQFIFQYYEEEERQRGNFPDRFSGHQFPNYSSELNVNALLLGDSALYLCASSLDGDRGWDEQYFGPGTRLTVT.

The rearrangement joins TRBV5-6 to TRBJ1-1, with D hard to call. The CDR3 totals 13 residues. Trimming pared 0 bases from V and 6 bases from J, leaving 9 bases between. CDR1 and CDR2 (germline): SGHDT, YYEEEE. CDR3 nucleotide sequence: TGTGCCAGCAGCTTGGGGGGAGACGCTGAAGCTTTCTTT. This translates into CASSLGGDAEAFF.

This sequence joins TRBV28 and TRBJ2-7, with TRBD1 matching 9 bases. This CDR3 contains 15 residues. CDR1 is MDHEN and CDR2 is SYDVKM in the germline V gene. The V gene end was trimmed by 6 bases and the J gene end by 3 bases; junction bases not matched to a gene: 9. The CDR3 is CASSRGRDRVYEQYF. CDR3 sequence (DNA): TGTGCCAGCAGCAGGGGACGGGACAGGGTCTACGAGCAGTACTTC.

The genes are TRBV9 and TRBJ1-1, with 7 bases lining up with TRBD1. V dropped 3 bases and J dropped 1; count of bases not matched to a gene: 6. The V gene's germline CDR1 is SGDLS and CDR2 YYNGEE. The CDR3 is made up of 15 amino acids. The CDR3 DNA is TGTGCCAGCAGCGGGAGGGACAGTGGGAACACTGAAGCTTTCTTT. Its translation: CASSGRDSGNTEAFF.

Remarks on this clone: The sample carries other DNA sequences with the same CDR3. The chain carries TRBV27 and TRBJ2-7; unclear D gene. CDR1 and CDR2 (germline): MNHEY, SMNVEV (reference sequence). The CDR3 is 12 amino acids. V gave up 4 bases and J gave up 3 bases, with 7 bases separating them. The DNA of the CDR3 is TGTGCCAGCAGTTCAAGTCTCTACGAGCAGTACTTC. It is translated as CASSSSLYEQYF.

V and J are TRBV7-9 and TRBJ1-1; D is possibly TRBD1 (6 bases). The CDR3 length is 15 residues. Germline assignment: CDR1 SEHNR and CDR2 FQNEAQ (reference sequence). V was trimmed by 3 bases and J by 4 bases, leaving 15 bases between them. The CDR3 loop is CASSLEGGSPTEAFF. The CDR3, as DNA: TGTGCCAGCAGCTTGGAAGGGGGGAGTCCCACTGAAGCTTTCTTT.